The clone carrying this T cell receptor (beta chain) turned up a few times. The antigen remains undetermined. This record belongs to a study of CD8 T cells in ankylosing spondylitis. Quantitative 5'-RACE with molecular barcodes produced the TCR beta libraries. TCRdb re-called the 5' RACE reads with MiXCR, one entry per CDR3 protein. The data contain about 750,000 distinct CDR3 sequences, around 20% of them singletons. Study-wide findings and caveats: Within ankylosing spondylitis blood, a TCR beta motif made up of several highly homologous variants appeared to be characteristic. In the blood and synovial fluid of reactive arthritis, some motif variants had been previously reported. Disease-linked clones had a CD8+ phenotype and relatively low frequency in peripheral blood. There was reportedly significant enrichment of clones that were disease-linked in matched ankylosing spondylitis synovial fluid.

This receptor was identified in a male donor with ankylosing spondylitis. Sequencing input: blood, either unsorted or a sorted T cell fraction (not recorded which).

The CDR3 protein is CASSYPTSGVYSNQPQHF. Written as DNA, the CDR3 is TGTGCCAGCAGTTACCCAACCTCGGGCGTATATAGCAATCAGCCCCAGCATTTT. This chain uses TRBV6-2 or TRBV6-3 with TRBJ1-5; D gene ambiguous. Looked up from germline, CDR1 is MNHEY and CDR2 is SVGEGT. Trimming left V 2 bases short and J 0 bases short, with 17 bases between. This CDR3 has 18 residues.